These T cell receptor beta chains were read from a single sample in a study of beta chain features in type 1 diabetes. Assay used: immunoSEQ multiplex PCR; TCRdb lists only in-frame clones, some missing. The sample holds about 240,000 clones, about 14% seen once. What was sequenced was naive CD4+ T cells from blood. The receptors shown here come from a man younger than 40 with type 1 diabetes. CDR3s include the opening cysteine and the closing phenylalanine or tryptophan. The D gene is left open where the match is weak. Size is omitted from some rows. Given values are once, few, many or a class for expanded clones.

cdr3_aa cdr3_nt v_call d_call clone_size j_call
CASSEGLAGDSPYNEQFF TGTGCCAGCAGTGAAGGGCTAGCGGGGGATTCACCCTACAATGAGCAGTTCTTC TRBV2 TRBD2 NA TRBJ2-1
CAIAGKPYEQYF TGTGCCATAGCCGGGAAGCCCTACGAGCAGTACTTC TRBV6-5 NA few TRBJ2-7
CASSFSSGSSRQYF TGTGCCAGCAGTTTTTCTAGCGGGAGTTCTCGGCAGTACTTC TRBV27 TRBD2 NA TRBJ2-7
CASSAGTSWAGGNIQYF TGTGCCAGCAGTGCCGGGACTAGTTGGGCGGGGGGAAACATTCAGTACTTC TRBV6-1 TRBD2 NA TRBJ2-4
CSVSTGYQETQYF TGCAGCGTCTCGACAGGGTACCAAGAGACCCAGTACTTC TRBV29-1 TRBD1 NA TRBJ2-5
CASSSTIPRTGRVEAFF TGTGCCAGCAGCTCAACCATTCCCCGGACAGGGAGGGTAGAAGCTTTCTTT TRBV7-9 TRBD1 NA TRBJ1-1
CASSRAGLAGNEQFF TGCGCCAGCAGCCGCGCCGGACTAGCGGGCAATGAGCAGTTCTTC TRBV4-1 TRBD2 NA TRBJ2-1
CASSFRGQVETQYF TGTGCCAGCAGCTTCCGTGGGCAGGTCGAGACCCAGTACTTC TRBV7-2 NA NA TRBJ2-5
CASSPGGETQYF TGTGCCAGCAGCCCCGGGGGGGAGACCCAGTACTTC TRBV5-8 TRBD2 once TRBJ2-5
CASSQNPGAVMNTEAFF TGTGCCAGCAGCCAAAATCCAGGGGCTGTGATGAACACTGAAGCTTTCTTT TRBV7-2 NA NA TRBJ1-1
CASSLSEGYTF TGTGCCAGCAGTCTCTCGGAGGGCTACACCTTC TRBV5-6 NA NA TRBJ1-2
CASSLVGASTGELFF TGTGCCAGCAGCTTGGTAGGGGCTAGCACCGGGGAGCTGTTTTTT TRBV5-4 NA few TRBJ2-2
CASSSHSGGRNEQFF TGTGCCAGCAGCTCCCATAGCGGGGGCAGGAATGAGCAGTTCTTC TRBV11-2 TRBD2 NA TRBJ2-1
CASRRNTGVDQPQHF TGCGCCAGCAGGCGTAATACAGGGGTCGATCAGCCCCAGCATTTT TRBV5-1 TRBD1 few TRBJ1-5
CAWTRTRRSGANVLTF TGTGCCTGGACCAGGACACGGAGATCTGGGGCCAACGTCCTGACTTTC TRBV30 NA few TRBJ2-6
CASSQPGMKETQYF TGCGCCAGCAGCCAACCCGGGATGAAAGAGACCCAGTACTTC TRBV4-1 NA NA TRBJ2-5
CASSPTSVNTEAFF TGTGCCAGCTCACCAACATCCGTGAACACTGAAGCTTTCTTT TRBV18 NA NA TRBJ1-1